Below, 3 T cell receptor beta chains from the same sample are listed, as sequenced in a study of blood T cell repertoires in COVID-19. Some clones are missing from TCRdb's copy, which holds only in-frame ones; the method was immunoSEQ multiplex PCR. The repertoire holds approximately 290,000 clones, 80% to 90% seen once, with about 4.3% in the top ten. Sequencing was done on a sample of PBMCs or T cells enriched from blood (not recorded which). Source of these receptors: a woman aged 25 to 39 who had recovered from COVID-19.

The gene calls are TRBV29-1 and TRBJ1-2, with D unresolved. CDR1 and CDR2 from the germline V gene are SQVTM and ANQGSEA. This CDR3 is 11 amino acids long. The CDR3 sequence is CTTDKFNGYTF. CDR3 in DNA: TGCACCACAGACAAATTCAATGGCTACACCTTC. The whole variable domain, filled in from reference TRBV29-1 and TRBJ1-2, reads SAVISQKPSRDICQRGTSLTIQCQVDSQVTMMFWYRQQPGQSLTLIATANQGSEATYESGFVIDKFPISRPNLTFSTLTVSNMSPEDSSIYLCTTDKFNGYTFGSGTRLTVV.

The chain carries TRBV12-3 or TRBV12-4 and TRBJ2-4, with D maybe TRBD1 (5 bases). Between the trimmed V and J ends, which lost 3 bases and 7 bases, there was a span of 10 bases. The CDR3 is 13 amino acids. CDR3 sequence (DNA): TGTGCCAGCAGTTTCGCAGGGAAGAACATTCAGTACTTC. It codes for CASSFAGKNIQYF.

J is TRBJ2-4 and V is TRBV7-9, with 12 bases identical to TRBD2. Trimming cost V 5 bases and J 0 bases; bases outside gene matches: 11. The CDR3 spans 19 residues. Germline CDR1 reads SEHNR; CDR2 reads FQNEAQ (reference sequence). CDR3 region: CASSPNRTSGELAKNIQYF. The CDR3 region has the DNA TGTGCCAGCAGCCCAAATCGGACTAGCGGGGAGTTAGCCAAAAACATTCAGTACTTC.